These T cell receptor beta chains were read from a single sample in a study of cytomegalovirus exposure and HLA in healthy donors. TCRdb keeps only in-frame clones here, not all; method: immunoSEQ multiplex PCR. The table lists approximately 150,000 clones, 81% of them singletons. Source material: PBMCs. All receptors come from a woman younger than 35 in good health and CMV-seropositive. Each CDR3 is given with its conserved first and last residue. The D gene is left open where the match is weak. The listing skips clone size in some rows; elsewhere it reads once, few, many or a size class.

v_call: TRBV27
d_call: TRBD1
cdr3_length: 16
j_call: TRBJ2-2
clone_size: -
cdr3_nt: TGTGCCAGCAGTTCGTACAGGGGGCGTTCGACCGGGGAGCTGTTTTTT
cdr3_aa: CASSSYRGRSTGELFF

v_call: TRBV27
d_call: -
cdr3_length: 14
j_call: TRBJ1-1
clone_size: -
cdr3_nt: TGTGCCAGCAGCCCGACAATAATGAACACTGAAGCTTTCTTT
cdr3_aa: CASSPTIMNTEAFF

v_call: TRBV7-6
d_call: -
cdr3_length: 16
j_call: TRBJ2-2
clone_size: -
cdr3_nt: TGTGCCAGCAGCTTAGAGGAGGCCCCCTGGGCCGGGGAGCTGTTTTTT
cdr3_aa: CASSLEEAPWAGELFF

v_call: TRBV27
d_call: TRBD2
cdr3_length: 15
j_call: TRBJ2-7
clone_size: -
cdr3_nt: TGTGCCAGCAGTCTCTACGGCCAGGGAGGGTACGAGCAGTACTTC
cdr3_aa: CASSLYGQGGYEQYF

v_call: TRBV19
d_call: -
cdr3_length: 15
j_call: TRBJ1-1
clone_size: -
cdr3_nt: TGTGCCAGTAGTGGGCAGGGAGGAATGAACACTGAAGCTTTCTTT
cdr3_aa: CASSGQGGMNTEAFF

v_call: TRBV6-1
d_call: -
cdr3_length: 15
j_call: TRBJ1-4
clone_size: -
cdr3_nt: TGTGCCAGCAGTGACGCCGGGACATCGAATGAAAAACTGTTTTTT
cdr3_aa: CASSDAGTSNEKLFF

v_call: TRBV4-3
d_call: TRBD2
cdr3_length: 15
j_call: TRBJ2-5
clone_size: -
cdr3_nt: TGCGCCAGCAGCCAAGGGGTAACTAGCGGGAAGACCCAGTACTTC
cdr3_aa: CASSQGVTSGKTQYF

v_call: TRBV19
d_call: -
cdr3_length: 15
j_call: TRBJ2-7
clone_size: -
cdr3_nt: TGTGCCAGTAGTATTGGAGGTGGGGTCGGGTACGAGCAGTACTTC
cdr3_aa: CASSIGGGVGYEQYF

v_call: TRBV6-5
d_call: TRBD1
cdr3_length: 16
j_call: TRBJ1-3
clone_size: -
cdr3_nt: TGTGCCAGCAGTTACCTCGGCGGGACAGAGGGAAACACCATATATTTT
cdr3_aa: CASSYLGGTEGNTIYF

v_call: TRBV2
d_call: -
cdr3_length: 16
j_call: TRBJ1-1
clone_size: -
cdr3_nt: TGTGCCAGCATTAAGGGTCCCAACAAAGGGGGCACTGAAGCTTTCTTT
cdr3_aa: CASIKGPNKGGTEAFF

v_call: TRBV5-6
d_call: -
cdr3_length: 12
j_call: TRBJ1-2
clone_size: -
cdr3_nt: TGTGCCAGCAGCTTAGGCAGGGAAGGCTACACCTTC
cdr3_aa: CASSLGREGYTF

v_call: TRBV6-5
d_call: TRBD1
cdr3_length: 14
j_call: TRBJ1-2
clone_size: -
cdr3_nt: TGTGCCAGCAGGCTCGACAGGGGAATTTATGGCTACACCTTC
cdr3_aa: CASRLDRGIYGYTF

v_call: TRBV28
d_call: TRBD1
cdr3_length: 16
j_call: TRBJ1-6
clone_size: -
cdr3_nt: TGTGCCAGCAGTTCGACCCTTAATACAGGGGATTCGCCCCTCCACTTT
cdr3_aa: CASSSTLNTGDSPLHF

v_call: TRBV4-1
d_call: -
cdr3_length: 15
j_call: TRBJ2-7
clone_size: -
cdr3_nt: TGCGCCAGCAGTTTCCTACGGGGAATGAACTACGAGCAGTACTTC
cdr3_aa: CASSFLRGMNYEQYF

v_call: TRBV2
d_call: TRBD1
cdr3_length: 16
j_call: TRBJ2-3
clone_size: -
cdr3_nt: TGTGCCAGCAGTGTTCTTCCAGGGGGTAGCACAGATACGCAGTATTTT
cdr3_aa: CASSVLPGGSTDTQYF

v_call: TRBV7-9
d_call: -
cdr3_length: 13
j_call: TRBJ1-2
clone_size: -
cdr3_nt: TGTGCCAGCAGCTTCCCCTCAGGGCAAGGCTACACCTTC
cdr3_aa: CASSFPSGQGYTF

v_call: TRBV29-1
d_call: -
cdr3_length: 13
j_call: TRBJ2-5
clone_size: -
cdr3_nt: TGCAGCTCGTATCCGACTGGAAAAGAGACCCAGTACTTC
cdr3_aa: CSSYPTGKETQYF

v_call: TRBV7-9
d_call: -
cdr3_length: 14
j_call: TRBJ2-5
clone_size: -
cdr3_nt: TGTGCCAGCAGCTTAGCCACCAGTCAAGAGACCCAGTACTTC
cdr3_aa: CASSLATSQETQYF

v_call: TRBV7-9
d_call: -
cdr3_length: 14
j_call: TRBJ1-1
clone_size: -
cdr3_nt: TGTGCCAGCAGCTTAGATGGGCCTCTCACTGAAGCCTTCTTT
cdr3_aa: CASSLDGPLTEAFF

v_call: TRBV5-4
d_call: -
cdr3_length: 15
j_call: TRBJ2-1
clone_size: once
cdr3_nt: TGTGCCAGCAGCTTGGACTCCGGCGGGCACAATGAGCAGTTCTTC
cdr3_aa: CASSLDSGGHNEQFF

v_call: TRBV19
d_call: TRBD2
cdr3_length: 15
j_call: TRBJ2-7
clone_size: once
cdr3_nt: TGTGCCAGTAGTATAGAAGCTAGCGGGGGCCCCCCCCAGTACTTC
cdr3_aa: CASSIEASGGPPQYF

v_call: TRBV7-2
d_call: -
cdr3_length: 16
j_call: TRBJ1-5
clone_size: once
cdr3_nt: TGTGCCAGCAGCCCGCACGGGGGGGGGAATAATCAGCCCCAGCATTTT
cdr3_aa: CASSPHGGGNNQPQHF

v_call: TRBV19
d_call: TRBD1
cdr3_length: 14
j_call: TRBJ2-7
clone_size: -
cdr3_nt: TGTGCCAGTAGTATAGCCGCCAGGGGGTACGAGCAGTACTTC
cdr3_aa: CASSIAARGYEQYF

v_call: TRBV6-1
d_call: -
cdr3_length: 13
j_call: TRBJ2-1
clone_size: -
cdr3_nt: TGTGCCAGCAGAACGGACAGCTACAATGAGCAGTTCTTC
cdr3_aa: CASRTDSYNEQFF

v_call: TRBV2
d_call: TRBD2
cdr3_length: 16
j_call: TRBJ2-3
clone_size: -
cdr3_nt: TGTGCCAGCAGAGCCGCTCCCGGGGGGGTGACAGATACGCAGTATTTT
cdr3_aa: CASRAAPGGVTDTQYF

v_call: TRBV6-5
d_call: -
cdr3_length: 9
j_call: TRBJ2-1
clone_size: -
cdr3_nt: TGTGCCACCCAGTTTGAGCAGTTCTTC
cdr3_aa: CATQFEQFF

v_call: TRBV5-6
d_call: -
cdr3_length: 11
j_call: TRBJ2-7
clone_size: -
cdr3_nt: TGTGCCAGCACTAGTTCCCACGAGCAGTACTTC
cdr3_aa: CASTSSHEQYF

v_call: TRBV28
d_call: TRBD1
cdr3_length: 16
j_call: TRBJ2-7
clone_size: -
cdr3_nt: TGTGCCAGCAGTCGCCTCGCGGGACAGGGAAGGAAAGAGCAGTACTTC
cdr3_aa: CASSRLAGQGRKEQYF

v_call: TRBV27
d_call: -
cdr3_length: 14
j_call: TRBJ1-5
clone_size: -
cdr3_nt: TGTGCCAGCAGTTTTGGGGCGGAATATCAGCCCCAGCATTTT
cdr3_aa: CASSFGAEYQPQHF

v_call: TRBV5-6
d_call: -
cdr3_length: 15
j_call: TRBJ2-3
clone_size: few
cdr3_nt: TGTGCCAGCAGCTTGGGGGACATTAGTCATTATACGCAGTATTTT
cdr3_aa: CASSLGDISHYTQYF

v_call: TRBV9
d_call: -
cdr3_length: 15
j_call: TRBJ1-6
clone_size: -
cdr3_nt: TGTGCCAGCAGCGCGTTACCGGGGGGTGGTTCACCCCTCCACTTT
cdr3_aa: CASSALPGGGSPLHF

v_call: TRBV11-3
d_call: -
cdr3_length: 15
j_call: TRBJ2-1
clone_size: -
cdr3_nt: TGTGCCAGCAGCTTTGTCAGGGCACCTCCCCATGAGCAGTTCTTC
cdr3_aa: CASSFVRAPPHEQFF

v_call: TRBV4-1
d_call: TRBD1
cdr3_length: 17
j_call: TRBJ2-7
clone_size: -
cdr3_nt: TGCGCCAGCAGCCAATTTATATCCTACAGGGGTACCTACGAGCAGTACTTC
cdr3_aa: CASSQFISYRGTYEQYF

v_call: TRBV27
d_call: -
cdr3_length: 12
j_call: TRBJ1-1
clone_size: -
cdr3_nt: TGTGCCAGCAGTTTAGCCTCGGGAGAAGCTTTCTTT
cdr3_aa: CASSLASGEAFF

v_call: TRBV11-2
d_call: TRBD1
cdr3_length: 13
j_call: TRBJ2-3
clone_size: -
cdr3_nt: TGTGCCAAAGATGGGACAGTCACAGATACGCAGTATTTT
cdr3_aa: CAKDGTVTDTQYF

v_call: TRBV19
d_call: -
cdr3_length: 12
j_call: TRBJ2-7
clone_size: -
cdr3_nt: TGTGCCAGTAGTATAACTCCCTACGAGCAGTACTTC
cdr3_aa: CASSITPYEQYF

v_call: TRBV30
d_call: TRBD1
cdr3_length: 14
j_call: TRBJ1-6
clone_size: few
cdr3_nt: TGTGCCTGCCTAACTAGGGGGCTTAATTCACCCCTCCACTTT
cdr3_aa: CACLTRGLNSPLHF

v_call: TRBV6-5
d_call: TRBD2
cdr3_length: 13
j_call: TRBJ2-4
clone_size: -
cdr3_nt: TGTGCCAGCAGCCCGGGGGGACCAAACATTCAGTACTTC
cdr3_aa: CASSPGGPNIQYF

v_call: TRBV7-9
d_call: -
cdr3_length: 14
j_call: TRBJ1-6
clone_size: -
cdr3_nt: TGTGCCAGCAGCCCCTCAAACAGGAATTCACCCCTCCACTTT
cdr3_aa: CASSPSNRNSPLHF

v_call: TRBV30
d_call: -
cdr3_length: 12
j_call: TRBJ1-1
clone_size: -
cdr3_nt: TGTGCCTGGAGTGGCGGGAACAGGGAAGCTTTCTTT
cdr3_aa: CAWSGGNREAFF

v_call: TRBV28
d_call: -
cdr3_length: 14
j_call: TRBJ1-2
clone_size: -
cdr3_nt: TGTGCCAGCAGAACTACTTTGGGGGGCTATGGCTACACCTTC
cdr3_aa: CASRTTLGGYGYTF

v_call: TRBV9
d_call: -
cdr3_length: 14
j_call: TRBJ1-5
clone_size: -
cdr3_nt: TGTGCCAGCAGCCCTGGTCAGGGCAATCAGCCCCAGCATTTT
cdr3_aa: CASSPGQGNQPQHF

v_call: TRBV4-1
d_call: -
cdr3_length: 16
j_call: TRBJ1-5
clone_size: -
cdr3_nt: TGCGCCAGCAGCCAAGACCCGGGGAATTCCTATCAGCCCCAGCATTTT
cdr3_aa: CASSQDPGNSYQPQHF

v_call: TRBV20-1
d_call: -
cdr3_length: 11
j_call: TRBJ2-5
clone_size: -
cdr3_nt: TGCAGTGCTCCCGAGGAGGAGACCCAGTACTTC
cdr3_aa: CSAPEEETQYF

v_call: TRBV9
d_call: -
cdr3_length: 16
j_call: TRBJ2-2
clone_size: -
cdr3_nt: TGTGCCAGCAGCGGACGTGCGGGACCGAACACCGGGGAGCTGTTTTTT
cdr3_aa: CASSGRAGPNTGELFF

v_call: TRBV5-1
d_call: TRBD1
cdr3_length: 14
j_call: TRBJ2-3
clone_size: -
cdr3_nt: TGCGCCAGCCGATGGACAGGGGACACAGATACGCAGTATTTT
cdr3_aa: CASRWTGDTDTQYF

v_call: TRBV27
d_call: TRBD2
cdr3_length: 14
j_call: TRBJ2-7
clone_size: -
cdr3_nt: TGTGCCAGCCGGGGGGCGGGGGGTCCGCTGGAGCAGTACTTC
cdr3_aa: CASRGAGGPLEQYF

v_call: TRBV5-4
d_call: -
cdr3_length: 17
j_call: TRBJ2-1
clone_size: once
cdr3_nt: TGTGCCAGCAGCTCCCTGGGGTTGGGGGCCGCTTACAATGAGCAGTTCTTC
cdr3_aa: CASSSLGLGAAYNEQFF

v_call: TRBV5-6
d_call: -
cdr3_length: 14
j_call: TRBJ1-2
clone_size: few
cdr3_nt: TGTGCCAGCAGCTTGGGAACTGACTGGGATGGCTACACCTTC
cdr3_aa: CASSLGTDWDGYTF

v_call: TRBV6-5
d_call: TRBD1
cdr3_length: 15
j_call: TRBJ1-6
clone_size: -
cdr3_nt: TGTGCCAGCAGTTACACTAGACAGGGAGGATCACCCCTCCACTTT
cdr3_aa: CASSYTRQGGSPLHF